This T cell receptor (beta chain) was obtained from a study of cytomegalovirus exposure and HLA in healthy donors. Clones were read by immunoSEQ multiplex PCR, and TCRdb kept only the in-frame ones, dropping some. The data show fewer than 120,000 clones, over 85% seen once. Per the germline V gene, CDR1 is SGHTA and CDR2 is FQGNSA. J gave up 9 bases and V 5 bases, and 1 base lay outside the gene matches. This CDR3 spans 11 amino acids. On this clone itself: The antigen remains unidentified.

General study points: As confirmed in vitro, three CMV-associated chains were specific for CMV antigens.

The chain links TRBV7-2 to TRBJ2-1; 7 nucleotides match TRBD1. The sequencing sample was made of PBMCs. The sequence was collected from a woman aged 18 to 35 in good health and CMV-seronegative. CDR3 loop: CASSAGGEQFF. In DNA, the CDR3 is TGTGCCAGCAGCGCAGGGGGTGAGCAGTTCTTC.